These 19 T cell receptor beta chains share one sample of origin, sequenced in a study of siplizumab effects on memory and regulatory T cells. Sequencing used immunoSEQ multiplex PCR; TCRdb keeps in-frame clones, though not all of them. The table shows over 70,000 clones, with about 90% occurring only once. The sequenced sample was CD4+ T cells sorted from blood. These receptors were taken from a human donor in good health.

The V gene is TRBV6-1, the J gene TRBJ2-5; D is unclear. The CDR3 runs 15 residues. The ends were cut back, 3 bases at V and 5 bases at J, with 16 bases in the middle. The germline CDR1 and CDR2 sequences are MNHNS and SASEGT. The CDR3: CASSDSMGNWETQYF. The CDR3 region has the DNA TGTGCCAGCAGTGACTCAATGGGGAATTGGGAGACCCAGTACTTC.

The V call is TRBV11-2, the J call TRBJ1-4, with 8 bases aligning to TRBD1. Germline V CDR1 and CDR2: SGHAT, FQNNGV. The V segment lost 5 bases and the J segment 4 bases; nucleotides outside the gene matches: 6. The CDR3 is 15 amino acids. The CDR3 DNA reads as TGTGCCAGCAGCACCCTCAGGGGGCGTAATGAAAAACTGTTTTTT. It encodes CASSTLRGRNEKLFF.

The gene calls are TRBV30 and TRBJ1-1, with D possibly TRBD1 on 6 matching bases. Between the trimmed V and J ends, which lost 3 bases and 0 bases, there was a span of 8 bases. This CDR3 has 13 amino acids. CDR1 and CDR2 (germline): GTSNPN, SVGIG (reference sequence). The CDR3 spells CAWSRTVNTEAFF. In DNA form, the CDR3 reads TGTGCCTGGAGCCGGACAGTGAACACTGAAGCTTTCTTT.

The chain couples TRBV15 to TRBJ1-2; D is ambiguous. Per germline, CDR1 LNHNV and CDR2 YYDKDF (reference sequence). The CDR3 sequence is 14 residues long. Trimming took 0 bases from V and 4 from J, leaving 9 bases between them. The CDR3 DNA reads as TGTGCCACCAGCAGAGATGGGAAGGGCTATGGCTACACCTTC. Translation gives CATSRDGKGYGYTF.

The V and J genes are TRBV18 and TRBJ2-3; D is perhaps TRBD2 (6 bases). CDR1 and CDR2 (germline): KGHSH, LQKENI. The length of the CDR3 is 14 residues. Trimming left V 0 bases short and J 8 bases short, with 12 bases between. The CDR3 bases are TGTGCCAGCTCACCACCCGGCGGGATGGTTACGCAGTATTTT. This sequence encodes CASSPPGGMVTQYF. The entire variable domain, with the rest obtained from reference TRBV18 and TRBJ2-3, is as follows: NAGVMQNPRHLVRRRGQEARLRCSPMKGHSHVYWYRQLPEEGLKFMVYLQKENIIDESGMPKERFSAEFPKEGPSILRIQQVVRGDSAAYFCASSPPGGMVTQYFGPGTRLTVL.

The rearrangement links TRBV5-1 to TRBJ2-7, with TRBD1 identical over 9 bases. Losses at the gene ends were 4 bases for V and 6 bases for J; bases not matched to a gene: 5. The CDR3 consists of 13 residues. CDR1 and CDR2 (germline): SGHRS, YFSETQ. The CDR3 spells CASSRDRVSEQYF. As DNA, the CDR3 is TGCGCCAGCAGCCGGGACAGGGTATCCGAGCAGTACTTC.

This clone was detected once. This chain uses TRBV29-1 with TRBJ1-1; D ambiguous. The CDR3 runs to 11 residues. The germline V gene has CDR1 SQVTM and CDR2 ANQGSEA. V shed 3 bases and J shed 4 bases, with 6 bases lying between them. The CDR3 DNA reads as TGCAGCGTTGAGCAGGTCACTGAAGCTTTCTTT. Residues: CSVEQVTEAFF. The full variable domain, with the rest looked up from reference TRBV29-1 and TRBJ1-1, is SAVISQKPSRDICQRGTSLTIQCQVDSQVTMMFWYRQQPGQSLTLIATANQGSEATYESGFVIDKFPISRPNLTFSTLTVSNMSPEDSSIYLCSVEQVTEAFFGQGTRLTVV.

The chain uses TRBV5-6 and TRBJ1-1, with D hard to call. The CDR3 sequence is 13 residues long. Trimming left V 4 bases short and J 1 base short, with 8 bases between. Germline CDR1 is SGHDT and CDR2 is YYEEEE. CDR3 nucleotide sequence: TGTGCCAGCAGCAGGACGGGGAACACTGAAGCTTTCTTT. As protein: CASSRTGNTEAFF.

The gene calls are TRBV9 and TRBJ2-5; D gene ambiguous. With the DNA end fitting TRBJ2-7 better, the J assignment may be wrong. Per the germline V gene, CDR1 is SGDLS and CDR2 is YYNGEE. The CDR3 totals 12 residues. The CDR3 region is CASSGRNYEQYF. In nucleotides, the CDR3 is TGTGCCAGCAGCGGCAGAAACTACGAGCAGTACTTC.

The chain uses TRBV7-2 and TRBJ1-4; no firm D call. The CDR3 runs 12 residues. The V gene lost 4 bases and the J gene lost 8 bases, with 8 bases spanning the gap. CDR1 is SGHTA and CDR2 is FQGNSA in the germline V gene. The CDR3 nucleotides read TGTGCCAGCAGCTCCCCGCGGGAAAAACTGTTTTTT. Amino acids: CASSSPREKLFF. Looking up the rest from reference TRBV7-2 and TRBJ1-4 gives the full variable domain: GAGVSQSPSNKVTEKGKDVELRCDPISGHTALYWYRQSLGQGLEFLIYFQGNSAPDKSGLPSDRFSAERTGGSVSTLTIQRTQQEDSAVYLCASSSPREKLFFGSGTQLSVL.

The V gene is TRBV19, the J gene TRBJ2-7; possible D gene TRBD2, 6 bases. There are 15 residues in the CDR3. Trimming took off 2 bases at V and 0 bases at J, with 11 bases between the two ends. CDR1 and CDR2 (germline): LNHDA, SQIVND (reference sequence). CDR3 protein: CASSISGGSSYEQYF. In nucleotides, the CDR3 is TGTGCCAGTAGTATAAGTGGGGGGAGCTCCTACGAGCAGTACTTC.

The V gene is TRBV4-2, the J gene TRBJ2-1; TRBD2 matches 9 bases. Germline-derived CDR1 and CDR2 are LGHNA and YNFKEQ. The V and J ends lost 1 base and 9 bases, in that order; junction bases with no gene match: 7. The CDR3 runs to 15 residues. The CDR3 DNA reads as TGTGCCAGCAGCCAAGGCCAGCGGGGGGCGGGTGAGCAGTTCTTC. Its protein product is CASSQGQRGAGEQFF.

The V gene is TRBV30, the J gene TRBJ1-4; 9 bases fit TRBD1. Germline V lookup: CDR1 GTSNPN, CDR2 SVGIG (reference sequence). CDR3 length equals 17 residues. The V segment lost 4 bases and the J segment 5 bases; nucleotides outside the gene matches: 14. CDR3 sequence: CAWNFGQGTGGNEKLFF. The CDR3 DNA sequence: TGTGCCTGGAATTTTGGACAGGGGACGGGTGGGAATGAAAAACTGTTTTTT.

This rearrangement joins TRBV19 to TRBJ1-1; TRBD1 is a possible D gene (5 bases). Germline V CDR1 and CDR2: LNHDA, SQIVND (reference sequence). The CDR3 covers 14 residues. Trimming removed 1 base from V and 3 bases from J, with 9 bases in between. The CDR3 loop reads CASSIGGVDTEAFF. The CDR3 bases are TGTGCCAGTAGTATAGGAGGGGTTGACACTGAAGCTTTCTTT.

There are a few counts of this clone. The chain uses TRBV5-5 and TRBJ2-7, with 8 bases identical to TRBD1. Germline-derived CDR1 and CDR2 are SGHKS and YYEKEE (reference sequence). This CDR3 region has 15 residues. Trimming at V came to 1 base and at J to 0 bases, leaving 3 bases not matched to a gene. The CDR3 reads CASSLQGAISYEQYF. The CDR3 DNA is TGTGCCAGCAGCTTGCAGGGGGCCATCTCCTACGAGCAGTACTTC.

The rearrangement uses TRBV28 and TRBJ2-3, with a tentative D call TRBD2 (6 bases). This CDR3 is 15 amino acids long. V gave up 2 bases and J gave up 5 bases, with 14 bases separating them. Germline V lookup: CDR1 MDHEN, CDR2 SYDVKM. The CDR3 region has the DNA TGTGCCAGCAGTTTAGGAGGGTTACTTGTAGATACGCAGTATTTT. Its translation is CASSLGGLLVDTQYF.

This clone has more than one count but fewer than ten. The rearrangement uses TRBV7-2 and TRBJ2-7, with D possibly TRBD2 on 6 matching bases. The ends were cut back, 2 bases at V and 3 bases at J, with 20 bases in the middle. Per germline, CDR1 SGHTA and CDR2 FQGNSA. CDR3 size: 17 residues. CDR3: CASSLIIWGRPNYEQYF. The CDR3 coding sequence is TGTGCCAGCAGCTTAATCATTTGGGGGAGGCCTAACTACGAGCAGTACTTC.

This rearrangement joins TRBV18 to TRBJ2-7, with 7 bases that match TRBD1. After removal of 2 bases from V and 5 bases from J, the junction contained 3 bases not matched to a gene. Germline V gene sequence: CDR1 KGHSH, CDR2 LQKENI. CDR3 length: 13 residues. CDR3 DNA sequence: TGTGCCAGCTCACCAGGACAGGCTAACGAGCAGTACTTC. Protein: CASSPGQANEQYF. The whole variable domain, remainder taken from reference TRBV18 and TRBJ2-7, is NAGVMQNPRHLVRRRGQEARLRCSPMKGHSHVYWYRQLPEEGLKFMVYLQKENIIDESGMPKERFSAEFPKEGPSILRIQQVVRGDSAAYFCASSPGQANEQYFGPGTRLTVT.

This chain links TRBV7-3 with TRBJ2-3; 8 positions match TRBD2. V shed 1 base, J shed 6 bases, and the junction held 9 bases outside the gene matches. The CDR3 has 16 residues. The germline V gene encodes CDR1 SGHTA and CDR2 FQGTGA. CDR3 region: CASSLMPAGVDDTQYF. CDR3 DNA sequence: TGTGCCAGCAGCTTAATGCCAGCGGGAGTTGATGATACGCAGTATTTT.